This entry features one T cell receptor beta chain sequence. No antigen is known for it. This record comes from a study of cytomegalovirus exposure and HLA in healthy donors. 60 Vbeta and 13 Jbeta primers were used in PCR. The data were produced by immunoSEQ multiplex PCR, yet TCRdb's version contains in-frame clones alone and is incomplete. The data show a few hundred thousand clones, around four fifths seen once. With V trimmed by 7 bases and J by 7 bases, 3 bases remained unmatched. Germline V gene data show CDR1 as SGHAT and CDR2 as FQNNGV. The CDR3 consists of 13 residues. Donors likely had unrecorded immune exposures despite being nominally healthy when sampled. The study's findings and limits: By a later analysis, the bulk of CMV-associated TCR beta chains appeared HLA-restricted. Among the sequence variants, a highly shared cluster was likely an artifact of sequencing.

This clonotype was sampled from a woman aged 40 to 50 in good health and CMV-seropositive. The sample taken for sequencing was PBMCs. This sequence joins TRBV11-2 and TRBJ1-3; 11 bases map to TRBD1. The chain's CDR3 is CASTRDRGNTIYF. The CDR3 bases are TGTGCCAGCACCAGGGACAGGGGGAACACCATATATTTT.